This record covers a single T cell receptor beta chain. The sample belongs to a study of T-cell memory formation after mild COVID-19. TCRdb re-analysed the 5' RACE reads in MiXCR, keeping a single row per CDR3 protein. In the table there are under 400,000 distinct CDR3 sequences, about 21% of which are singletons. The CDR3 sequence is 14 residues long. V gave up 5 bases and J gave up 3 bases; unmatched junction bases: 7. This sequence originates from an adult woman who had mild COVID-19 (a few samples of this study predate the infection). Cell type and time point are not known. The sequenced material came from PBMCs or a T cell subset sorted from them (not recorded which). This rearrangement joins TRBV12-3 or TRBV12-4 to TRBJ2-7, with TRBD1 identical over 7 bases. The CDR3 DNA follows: TGTGCCAGCAGTCCGGGGACAGATTACTACGAGCAGTACTTC. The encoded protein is CASSPGTDYYEQYF.